The present T cell receptor (beta chain) was sequenced within a study of identical twins. This clonotype came up a few times. Its antigen is unknown. V dropped 1 base and J dropped 2; count of bases not matched to a gene: 10. CDR1 is SNHLY and CDR2 is FYNNEI in the germline V gene. The CDR3 spans 18 residues. cDNA carried unique molecular identifiers, and a universal primer site was added by template switching. TCRdb redid the calling of the 5' RACE reads with MiXCR, one entry per CDR3 protein. The data show some 240,000 distinct CDR3 sequences, with about 8.9% seen just once and less than 4% held by the top ten. Broader study findings: Cord blood beta clonotypes that were abundant carried fewer insertions, and memory repertoires showed no such trend.

In addition, the sample was reused for a study of yellow fever vaccine responses in identical twins.

Sequences were obtained from CD8+ T cells sorted from blood. This TCR was recovered from a young woman in good health. This chain links TRBV2 with TRBJ2-3, with 9 bases fitting TRBD1. CDR3 in amino acids: CASSEGPGQGFYTDTQYF. The CDR3 DNA reads as TGTGCCAGCAGTGAAGGACCGGGACAGGGCTTCTACACAGATACGCAGTATTTT.